The entry below describes one T cell receptor (beta chain). The antigen is unknown. CDR3 length: 13 amino acids. From germline, CDR1 is GTSNPN and CDR2 SVGIG (reference sequence). Trimming left V 4 bases short and J 4 bases short, with 11 bases between. RNA transcripts were the template for amplifying TCR beta CDR3 regions. Using the HTBI primer set, a first-round RT-PCR was run on the TCR CDR3. MiXCR was run by TCRdb on the multiplex PCR reads, yielding one entry per CDR3 protein. The table has around 500,000 distinct CDR3 sequences, approximately 23% seen once. Patients having uncontrolled infection, another autoimmune disease, pregnancy or lactation were not included. Each 10 ml fresh peripheral blood draw supplied the PBMCs. These data originate in a study of T cells in Graves' hyperthyroidism and ophthalmopathy. Study-wide findings and caveats: Through a model of 13 V-J features, ophthalmopathy was separated from stable hyperthyroidism. Blood shared most expanded thyroid clonotypes above 0.001.

This sequence joins TRBV30 and TRBJ1-5, with D perhaps matching TRBD1 (6 bases). Sequences were obtained from blood. The source of this sequence is a woman in her seventies with Graves' ophthalmopathy. CDR3 in amino acids: CAWNGQPNQPQHF. CDR3 DNA sequence: TGTGCCTGGAATGGACAGCCTAATCAGCCCCAGCATTTT.